Below, 16 T cell receptor beta chains from the same sample are listed, as sequenced in a study of shared clonotypes between healthy human individuals. Generated by immunoSEQ multiplex PCR, the TCRdb table keeps only in-frame clones and is missing some. The data show around 2,000,000 clones, 93% seen once. CD45RO-negative, CCR7-positively selected cells formed the naive CD8 fraction, excluding terminally differentiated effector memory CD45RA+ cells. The sequenced sample consisted of naive CD8+ T cells from PBMCs. All receptors derive from a man aged 18 to 30 in good health. Some clones in this sample may be carry-over from other donors' samples.

The V and J genes are TRBV5-6 and TRBJ2-7, with a weak D call TRBD1 (5 bases). Trimming left V 4 bases short and J 4 bases short, with 12 bases between. CDR3 length: 13 amino acids. Germline lookup yields CDR1 SGHDT and CDR2 YYEEEE. In DNA form, the CDR3 reads TGTGCCAGCAGCCTCCAGGGCAAGTACGAGCAGTACTTC. Translated, it gives CASSLQGKYEQYF.

The V and J genes are TRBV19 and TRBJ1-4; perhaps TRBD1 as D (5 bases). The germline gives CDR1 LNHDA, CDR2 SQIVND (reference sequence). Trimming removed 7 bases from V and 8 bases from J, with 20 bases in between. The length of the CDR3 is 15 residues. CDR3 protein: CASTPGPHFGEKLFF. Here the CDR3 DNA reads TGTGCCAGTACCCCAGGGCCCCATTTCGGGGAAAAACTGTTTTTT.

The CDR3 here is CASSLSAGPGNTIYF. CDR3 nucleotides: TGTGCCAGCAGCTTATCGGCGGGGCCTGGAAACACCATATATTTT. The rearrangement links TRBV7-9 to TRBJ1-3; D possibly corresponds to TRBD1 (5 bases). V was cut by 2 bases and J by 2 bases, with 10 bases left in between. The CDR3 is 15 amino acids. Germline V lookup: CDR1 SEHNR, CDR2 FQNEAQ (reference sequence).

The chain has TRBV10-3 and TRBJ2-2, with a weak D call TRBD1 (5 bases). In germline, CDR1 is ENHRY, CDR2 SYGVKD. The V and J ends lost 10 bases and 0 bases respectively, with 12 bases between them. This CDR3 is built from 14 residues. The CDR3 here is CATQGTSNTGELFF. CDR3 sequence (DNA): TGTGCCACCCAGGGTACTTCGAACACCGGGGAGCTGTTTTTT.

The chain uses TRBV29-1 and TRBJ2-6, with D possibly TRBD2 on 5 matching bases. V lost 4 bases and J 1 base, leaving 20 bases between the germline ends. Germline loops: CDR1 SQVTM, CDR2 ANQGSEA. The CDR3 runs 18 residues. CDR3 sequence: CSVVIESGWGSGANVLTF. DNA for the CDR3: TGCAGCGTTGTTATTGAGTCGGGGTGGGGTTCTGGGGCCAACGTCCTGACTTTC.

This sequence joins TRBV7-9 and TRBJ2-1, with D unclear. The CDR3 covers 14 residues. V was clipped by 2 bases and J by 0 bases, with 5 bases between them. Germline V gene data show CDR1 as SEHNR and CDR2 as FQNEAQ (reference sequence). The CDR3 region is CASSLRPSYNEQFF. CDR3 sequence (DNA): TGTGCCAGCAGCTTACGTCCCTCCTACAATGAGCAGTTCTTC. The whole variable domain, filled in from reference TRBV7-9 and TRBJ2-1, reads DTGVSQNPRHKITKRGQNVTFRCDPISEHNRLYWYRQTLGQGPEFLTYFQNEAQLEKSRLLSDRFSAERPKGSFSTLEIQRTEQGDSAMYLCASSLRPSYNEQFFGPGTRLTVL.

This chain joins TRBV11-2 and TRBJ2-7; the D is unclear. The CDR3 extends over 16 amino acids. The V gene lost 5 bases and the J gene lost 0 bases, with 17 bases spanning the gap. CDR1 and CDR2 from the germline V gene are SGHAT and FQNNGV. CDR3 region: CASSPRSARPSYEQYF. The DNA of the CDR3 is TGTGCCAGCAGCCCACGTTCCGCTCGGCCCTCCTACGAGCAGTACTTC.

The V call is TRBV13, the J call TRBJ2-7; 11 bases map to TRBD2. Trimming removed 4 bases from V and 2 bases from J; junction bases left unmatched: 4. CDR1 PRHDT and CDR2 FYEKMQ come from the germline V gene (reference sequence). The CDR3 spans 15 residues. DNA for the CDR3: TGTGCCAGCAGCTCGAAACTAGCGGGAGCCTACGAGCAGTACTTC. The encoded protein is CASSSKLAGAYEQYF. The whole variable domain, filled in from reference TRBV13 and TRBJ2-7, reads AAGVIQSPRHLIKEKRETATLKCYPIPRHDTVYWYQQGPGQDPQFLISFYEKMQSDKGSIPDRFSAQQFSDYHSELNMSSLELGDSALYFCASSSKLAGAYEQYFGPGTRLTVT.

V and J are TRBV9 and TRBJ2-1; TRBD2 matches at 9 bases. After removal of 3 bases from V and 8 bases from J, the junction contained 9 bases not matched to a gene. The V gene's germline CDR1 is SGDLS and CDR2 YYNGEE. This CDR3 is built from 15 residues. CDR3 residues: CASSADPGLAHEQFF. The CDR3, as DNA: TGTGCCAGCAGCGCTGACCCGGGACTAGCACATGAGCAGTTCTTC.

The V gene is TRBV21-1, the J gene TRBJ2-6; TRBD2, the table's D call, lacks a check against the DNA. TRBV21-1 is marked as a pseudogene. This CDR3 is built from 17 residues. CDR3 bases: TGTGCCAGCAGCAAAGCTGACCGGGACTCTGGGGCCAACGTCCTGACTTTC. Amino acids: CASSKADRDSGANVLTF.

This chain uses TRBV28 with TRBJ1-1; TRBD1 is a possible D gene (5 bases). Germline assignment: CDR1 MDHEN and CDR2 SYDVKM. The CDR3 runs 15 residues. With 6 bases removed from V and 1 base from J, the gap between germline ends came to 15 bases. CDR3 sequence: CASSPRDFPNTEAFF. Written as DNA, the CDR3 is TGTGCCAGCAGCCCTCGGGACTTCCCGAACACTGAAGCTTTCTTT.

The V and J genes are TRBV25-1 and TRBJ1-2, with 9 bases matching TRBD1. Germline V lookup: CDR1 MGHDK, CDR2 SYGVNS. With V trimmed by 1 base and J by 3 bases, 0 bases remained unmatched. The length of the CDR3 is 14 residues. CDR3 in amino acids: CASSEWDRDYGYTF. In DNA form, the CDR3 reads TGTGCCAGCAGTGAATGGGACAGGGACTATGGCTACACCTTC.

This chain uses TRBV6-6 with TRBJ2-7; D not resolved. The germline V and J ends were trimmed by 4 bases and 3 bases, with 10 bases remaining between them. Per the germline V gene, CDR1 is MNHNY and CDR2 is SVGAGI (reference sequence). The CDR3 is made up of 13 amino acids. The CDR3 DNA is TGTGCCAGCAGTTCCCGACTTGGCTACGAGCAGTACTTC. The encoded protein is CASSSRLGYEQYF.

This chain links TRBV28 with TRBJ1-5, with 9 bases aligning to TRBD1. V dropped 6 bases and J dropped 6; count of bases not matched to a gene: 12. The length of the CDR3 is 16 residues. CDR1 is MDHEN, CDR2 SYDVKM, per germline. CDR3: CASRYTTGGLGQPQHF. DNA of the CDR3: TGTGCCAGCAGGTACACAACAGGGGGCCTCGGTCAGCCCCAGCATTTT.

This clone was detected once. The rearrangement links TRBV11-2 to TRBJ2-7, with D possibly TRBD1 on 6 matching bases. The length of the CDR3 is 14 residues. V lost 4 bases, J lost 0 bases, and 10 bases lay in between. CDR1 is SGHAT, CDR2 FQNNGV, per germline. In DNA, the CDR3 is TGTGCCAGCAGCTCTTGGACAGACTCCTACGAGCAGTACTTC. Protein product: CASSSWTDSYEQYF.

DNA for the CDR3: TGTGCCAGCAGCTTAGCGGTAACTGCAATTAGCACAGATACGCAGTATTTT. As protein: CASSLAVTAISTDTQYF. The rearrangement links TRBV7-8 to TRBJ2-3; D ambiguous. This CDR3 contains 17 residues. Trimming cost V 0 bases and J 0 bases, with 13 bases left between them. Germline V lookup: CDR1 SGHVS, CDR2 FQNEAQ.